The 32 T cell receptor beta chains reported below all come from one sample, sequenced in a study of blood T cell repertoires in COVID-19 (TCRdb year 2020). The method was the immunoSEQ multiplex PCR assay. The clones in this table, taken by TCRdb from immuneACCESS, are in-frame only. Not every clone is retained; where verified, under half of the shortfall comes from an unresolved V gene, and the cause of the rest is unknown. The sample yields 350,000 to 400,000 clones; 90% to 95% were counted once. The ten largest clones represent more than 0.85% of the sample. The source material was PBMCs or T cells enriched from blood (not recorded which). These TCRs come from a woman in her thirties or forties who had been exposed to COVID-19.

This clone came up once. In nucleotides, the CDR3 is TGTGCCAGCAGCCCGGACACTTCGAACACTGAAGCTTTCTTT. This codes for CASSPDTSNTEAFF. This chain uses TRBV7-9 with TRBJ1-1, with D tentatively TRBD1 (5 bases). Trimming removed 5 bases at V and 1 base at J, with 11 bases between. The CDR3 is 14 residues long. Germline CDR1 is SEHNR and CDR2 is FQNEAQ (reference sequence).

The J gene is TRBJ2-5, the V gene TRBV4-1, with D possibly TRBD2 on 5 matching bases. V lost 0 bases to trimming and J lost 5 bases, with 10 bases between them. The V gene's germline CDR1 is MGHRA and CDR2 YSYEKL. The CDR3 length is 14 residues. This CDR3 is CASSQELAKETQYF. In DNA form, the CDR3 reads TGCGCCAGCAGCCAAGAGTTAGCGAAGGAGACCCAGTACTTC.

This chain connects TRBV5-1 to TRBJ1-5; perhaps TRBD1 as D (6 bases). The CDR3 runs 15 residues. From germline, CDR1 is SGHRS and CDR2 YFSETQ. V shed 3 bases and J shed 7 bases, with 17 bases lying between them. The CDR3 bases are TGCGCCAGCAGCTGGCAGGGGCCGCGCGGACAGCCCCAGCATTTT. It is translated as CASSWQGPRGQPQHF.

The V call is TRBV7-2, the J call TRBJ2-1, with D unresolved. The CDR3 contains 13 residues. Germline CDR1 is SGHTA and CDR2 is FQGNSA. V dropped 5 bases and J dropped 5 bases, with 10 bases sitting between them. The CDR3: CASSTPPNNEQFF. DNA of the CDR3: TGTGCCAGCAGCACACCTCCAAACAATGAGCAGTTCTTC.

The J gene is TRBJ2-7, the V gene TRBV9, with D unresolved. Germline V gene sequence: CDR1 SGDLS, CDR2 YYNGEE. Trimming removed 0 bases from V and 0 bases from J, with 7 bases in between. This CDR3 is 14 amino acids long. CDR3 in DNA: TGTGCCAGCAGCGTAGGGGCTCCCTCCTACGAGCAGTACTTC. Its translation is CASSVGAPSYEQYF. Combining the CDR3 with reference TRBV9 and TRBJ2-7 gives the whole variable domain DSGVTQTPKHLITATGQRVTLRCSPRSGDLSVYWYQQSLDQGLQFLIQYYNGEERAKGNILERFSAQQFPDLHSELNLSSLELGDSALYFCASSVGAPSYEQYFGPGTRLTVT.

This clone occurred once. V is TRBV5-6 and J is TRBJ1-1; D uncertain. Germline V gives CDR1 SGHDT, CDR2 YYEEEE. This CDR3 is 15 amino acids long. Trimming cost V 3 bases and J 0 bases, with 12 bases left between them. The CDR3 DNA reads TGTGCCAGCAGCTCCCAAGAAGCAATGAACACTGAAGCTTTCTTT. Amino acid sequence: CASSSQEAMNTEAFF. The entire variable domain, with the rest obtained from reference TRBV5-6 and TRBJ1-1, is as follows: DAGVTQSPTHLIKTRGQQVTLRCSPKSGHDTVSWYQQALGQGPQFIFQYYEEEERQRGNFPDRFSGHQFPNYSSELNVNALLLGDSALYLCASSSQEAMNTEAFFGQGTRLTVV.

The genes are TRBV19 and TRBJ1-1; 11 positions agree with TRBD1. V trimming: 5 bases; J trimming: 4 bases; junction bases outside the gene matches: 12. CDR3 length: 17 residues. Germline assignment: CDR1 LNHDA and CDR2 SQIVND (reference sequence). CDR3 sequence: CASSSWTGGTLLTEAFF. CDR3 in DNA: TGTGCCAGTAGTTCATGGACAGGGGGCACCCTCCTCACTGAAGCTTTCTTT. The variable domain in full, completed from reference TRBV19 and TRBJ1-1, reads DGGITQSPKYLFRKEGQNVTLSCEQNLNHDAMYWYRQDPGQGLRLIYYSQIVNDFQKGDIAEGYSVSREKKESFPLTVTSAQKNPTAFYLCASSSWTGGTLLTEAFFGQGTRLTVV.

The V call is TRBV13, the J call TRBJ2-1; D perhaps matches TRBD1 (6 bases). This CDR3 region has 15 residues. The V gene lost 1 base and the J gene lost 4 bases, with 11 bases spanning the gap. Germline CDR1 reads PRHDT; CDR2 reads FYEKMQ (reference sequence). The CDR3 spells CASSLAGQGYNEQFF. For the CDR3, the DNA is TGTGCCAGCAGCTTAGCAGGGCAGGGGTACAATGAGCAGTTCTTC.

The rearrangement joins TRBV12-2 to TRBJ2-7; the table's D call TRBD2 went unverified against the DNA. TRBV12-2 is marked as a pseudogene. The CDR3 sequence is 14 residues long. The CDR3, as DNA: TGTGCAAGTCGCTTAATAGAGAGTTCCTACGAGCAGTACTTC. Translation: CASRLIESSYEQYF.

The V and J genes are TRBV6-1 and TRBJ1-2; D perhaps matches TRBD1 (6 bases). Germline V lookup: CDR1 MNHNS, CDR2 SASEGT. The length of the CDR3 is 14 residues. V was trimmed by 0 bases and J by 7 bases, leaving 12 bases between them. CDR3 in amino acids: CASSEAGGLIGYTF. In DNA, the CDR3 is TGTGCCAGCAGTGAAGCGGGGGGGCTCATTGGCTACACCTTC.

V gene TRBV12-3 or TRBV12-4 combines with J gene TRBJ1-2; D ambiguous. The CDR3 has 13 residues. With 5 bases removed from V and 4 bases from J, the gap between germline ends came to 11 bases. CDR3 loop: CASSLRVLYGYTF. In nucleotides, the CDR3 is TGTGCCAGCAGTCTTCGAGTCCTCTATGGCTACACCTTC.

This clone was seen just once. This rearrangement joins TRBV14 to TRBJ1-2; no firm D call. V was cut by 0 bases and J by 2 bases, with 10 bases left in between. Germline CDR1 reads SGHDN; CDR2 reads FVKESK. The CDR3 has 15 amino acids. The CDR3 DNA follows: TGTGCCAGCAGCCAAGACCCAAGCAGGAACTATGGCTACACCTTC. Translating it yields CASSQDPSRNYGYTF.

This chain links TRBV11-1 with TRBJ1-1; 9 nucleotides align to TRBD1. Germline CDR1 reads SGHAT; CDR2 reads FQDESV (reference sequence). V shed 4 bases, J shed 5 bases, and the junction held 5 bases outside the gene matches. The CDR3 totals 14 residues. CDR3 bases: TGTGCCAGCAGCTCCTTTGGACAGGGGACTGAAGCTTTCTTT. Translating it yields CASSSFGQGTEAFF.

V usage is TRBV5-1 and J usage is TRBJ2-3; TRBD1 aligns across 10 bases. From germline, CDR1 is SGHRS and CDR2 YFSETQ. The ends lost 5 bases at V and 0 bases at J; junction bases unmatched: 6. The CDR3 contains 16 residues. The CDR3 nucleotides read TGCGCCAGCAGACCGAGGGACAGGGGAAGCACAGATACGCAGTATTTT. It specifies CASRPRDRGSTDTQYF.

This chain connects TRBV10-1 to TRBJ2-3, with D possibly being TRBD1 (5 bases). This CDR3 spans 16 amino acids. From germline, CDR1 is WNHNN and CDR2 SYGVQD (reference sequence). Deletions cut 0 bases from V and 0 bases from J, with 10 bases between. The CDR3 bases are TGCGCCAGCAGTGAGTCGGGGCAGGGAAGCACAGATACGCAGTATTTT. This translates into CASSESGQGSTDTQYF.

V and J are TRBV2 and TRBJ1-4; the match to TRBD1 covers 7 bases. Unmatched junction bases numbered 5, after V lost 7 bases and J lost 3 bases. Germline V lookup: CDR1 SNHLY, CDR2 FYNNEI. This CDR3 spans 14 amino acids. The CDR3 sequence is CASNDRAANEKLFF. The CDR3 nucleotides are TGTGCCAGCAATGACAGGGCGGCTAATGAAAAACTGTTTTTT.

The CDR3 coding sequence is TGTGCCAGCAGCGGCTCCGGGACAGGGGCCGGAAACACCATATATTTT. It encodes CASSGSGTGAGNTIYF. V usage is TRBV9 and J usage is TRBJ1-3; 10 bases match TRBD1. The V gene end was trimmed by 3 bases and the J gene end by 4 bases; junction bases not matched to a gene: 7. The CDR3 length is 16 residues. In germline, CDR1 is SGDLS, CDR2 YYNGEE.

This clone has a handful of counts. The V call is TRBV24-1, the J call TRBJ1-2; D is unclear. Trimming removed 3 bases from V and 2 bases from J, with 15 bases in between. CDR3 length equals 16 residues. CDR1 is KGHDR, CDR2 SFDVKD, per germline. CDR3 loop: CATSDVSGRGNYGYTF. The CDR3 DNA follows: TGTGCCACCAGTGATGTGAGCGGGCGAGGGAACTATGGCTACACCTTC.

This clone was seen just once. This chain joins TRBV3-1 (or the pseudogene TRBV3-2) and TRBJ2-3, with D tentatively TRBD2 (6 bases). Germline V gives CDR1 LGHDT, CDR2 YNNKEL (reference sequence). The length of the CDR3 is 12 residues. Trimming removed 2 bases from V and 14 bases from J, with 14 bases in between. CDR3 in amino acids: CASSQSGDLTYF. CDR3 DNA sequence: TGTGCCAGCAGCCAATCCGGGGACTTGACGTATTTT.

This rearrangement joins TRBV16 to TRBJ1-1; no reliable D call. CDR1 is KGHSY and CDR2 is FQNENV in the germline V gene. The CDR3 has 13 residues. V lost 0 bases and J lost 7, with 9 bases in between. The CDR3 nucleotides are TGTGCCAGCAGCCAATCGGTTCTAAATGAAGCTTTCTTT. Amino acid sequence: CASSQSVLNEAFF.

The chain is built from TRBV5-6 and TRBJ1-1, with 7 nucleotides matching TRBD1. The CDR3 is 15 residues long. Germline-derived CDR1 and CDR2 are SGHDT and YYEEEE. V was clipped by 7 bases and J by 0 bases; unmatched bases: 9. The CDR3 bases are TGTGCCAGCGTCACCGGGACAGCCTTGAACACTGAAGCTTTCTTT. This translates into CASVTGTALNTEAFF. The complete variable domain, with remaining parts taken from reference TRBV5-6 and TRBJ1-1, reads DAGVTQSPTHLIKTRGQQVTLRCSPKSGHDTVSWYQQALGQGPQFIFQYYEEEERQRGNFPDRFSGHQFPNYSSELNVNALLLGDSALYLCASVTGTALNTEAFFGQGTRLTVV.

This clone was counted a few times. The same CDR3 is also encoded by other DNA sequences in this sample. V and J are TRBV27 and TRBJ1-1, with 8 bases fitting TRBD1. Germline V gene sequence: CDR1 MNHEY, CDR2 SMNVEV (reference sequence). J was trimmed by 1 base and V by 5 bases; bases with no gene match: 6. The CDR3 totals 15 residues. CDR3 sequence reads: CASSPRTGRNTEAFF. The CDR3 coding sequence is TGTGCCAGCAGTCCCCGGACAGGGAGGAACACTGAAGCTTTCTTT.

The rearrangement links TRBV2 to TRBJ1-4; TRBD1 agrees at 8 bases. The J segment lost 14 bases and the V segment lost 6 bases, leaving 8 bases of the junction unmatched. This CDR3 has 12 residues. Germline-derived CDR1 and CDR2 are SNHLY and FYNNEI. The CDR3 region is CASSHGQGRLFF. The DNA of the CDR3 is TGTGCCAGCAGCCACGGACAGGGAAGGCTGTTTTTT.

The chain couples TRBV20-1 to TRBJ2-5, with D possibly matching TRBD1 (5 bases). The CDR3 runs 11 residues. V lost 0 bases and J 10 bases, leaving 9 bases between the germline ends. Germline CDR1 DFQATT, CDR2 SNEGSKA (reference sequence). In nucleotides, the CDR3 is TGCAGTGCTAGAGATCAGGGTAACCAGTACTTC. Amino acid sequence: CSARDQGNQYF.

A single count supports this clone. This sequence joins TRBV27 and TRBJ1-2; D perhaps matches TRBD1 (6 bases). Germline V gene data show CDR1 as MNHEY and CDR2 as SMNVEV (reference sequence). The CDR3 loop spans 12 amino acids. V was shortened by 7 bases and J by 4 bases, with 10 bases between the two germline ends. CDR3 region: CASKQGSYGYTF. For the CDR3, the DNA is TGTGCCAGCAAACAGGGATCCTATGGCTACACCTTC.

This chain uses TRBV6-2 or TRBV6-3 with TRBJ2-3; 10 bases fit TRBD2. V was pared by 4 bases and J by 6 bases, with 4 bases of the junction left unmatched. In germline, CDR1 is MNHEY, CDR2 SVGEGT. The CDR3 consists of 14 residues. The CDR3 spells CASSFLAGVDTQYF. CDR3 coding DNA: TGTGCCAGCAGTTTCCTAGCGGGAGTGGATACGCAGTATTTT.

J is TRBJ1-1 and V is TRBV6-5; possibly TRBD1 for D (5 bases). The CDR3 consists of 15 residues. The V gene's germline CDR1 is MNHEY and CDR2 SVGAGI. The V gene lost 2 bases and the J gene lost 1 base, with 11 bases spanning the gap. The CDR3 sequence: CASSYAGGGNTEAFF. As DNA, the CDR3 is TGTGCCAGCAGTTACGCTGGGGGGGGGAACACTGAAGCTTTCTTT.

The genes are TRBV9 and TRBJ2-5, with a tentative D call TRBD2 (5 bases). Per germline, CDR1 SGDLS and CDR2 YYNGEE. This CDR3 region has 14 residues. Trimming removed 0 bases at V and 5 bases at J, with 11 bases between. The CDR3 reads CASSVDRGRETQYF. Written as DNA, the CDR3 is TGTGCCAGCAGCGTAGATCGGGGAAGGGAGACCCAGTACTTC.

This clone was counted once. J is TRBJ2-1 and V is TRBV27; 7 positions agree with TRBD2. Unmatched junction bases numbered 8, after V lost 6 bases and J lost 6 bases. This CDR3 region has 14 residues. Germline V gives CDR1 MNHEY, CDR2 SMNVEV (reference sequence). The CDR3 nucleotides read TGTGCCAGCAGAGGGAGGGCCCTCGGCAATGAGCAGTTCTTC. The encoded protein is CASRGRALGNEQFF.

This rearrangement joins TRBV5-4 to TRBJ2-1; TRBD2 is a possible D gene (6 bases). Trimming pared 4 bases from V and 10 bases from J, leaving 18 bases between. This CDR3 region has 14 residues. Germline CDR1 reads SGHNT; CDR2 reads YYREEE (reference sequence). The CDR3 DNA sequence: TGTGCCAGCAGCCTCCGGGGGTCACAATGGGAGCAGTTCTTC. Translated, it gives CASSLRGSQWEQFF.

The chain carries TRBV7-2 and TRBJ1-1; TRBD1 might be the D (6 bases). The V and J ends lost 5 bases and 12 bases respectively, with 25 bases between them. CDR3 length: 15 residues. Germline CDR1 and CDR2: SGHTA and FQGNSA. The chain's CDR3 is CASSPRVTDRLGTFF. The CDR3 DNA follows: TGTGCCAGCAGCCCAAGAGTAACAGACAGGCTGGGAACTTTCTTT.

This clone was found once. The genes are TRBV9 and TRBJ2-1, with TRBD2 matching over 12 bases. The CDR3 is 14 residues long. The J segment lost 9 bases and the V segment lost 0 bases, leaving 1 base of the junction unmatched. Germline V gives CDR1 SGDLS, CDR2 YYNGEE. The DNA of the CDR3 is TGTGCCAGCAGCGTAGCTAGCGGGGGGGGTGAGCAGTTCTTC. This translates into CASSVASGGGEQFF.